This T cell receptor beta chain comes out of a study of PD-L1 blockade in urothelial cancer. Study summary: Blood was subjected to analysis at 3 weeks (second dose) and 6 weeks following treatment start.

Profiling relied on immunoSEQ multiplex PCR, and the TCRdb table lists in-frame clones only, not all of them. The repertoire holds tens of thousands of clones, with under 95% as singletons. Germline lookup yields CDR1 LNHDA and CDR2 SQIVND (reference sequence). Between the trimmed V and J ends, which lost 3 bases and 4 bases, there was a span of 9 bases. There are 13 residues in the CDR3. The time point here: peripheral blood 6 weeks after treatment start. Metastatic or locally advanced urothelial carcinoma was present in the patients. The starting material was PBMCs, obtained around atezolizumab (anti-PD-L1) treatment. This clonotype originated in a man aged 70 or older with urothelial cancer. The chain has TRBV19 and TRBJ2-5; D is unresolved. The chain's CDR3 is CASSMRGGETQYF. The DNA of the CDR3 is TGTGCCAGTAGTATGAGAGGTGGAGAGACCCAGTACTTC. Full variable domain (rest looked up from reference TRBV19 and TRBJ2-5): DGGITQSPKYLFRKEGQNVTLSCEQNLNHDAMYWYRQDPGQGLRLIYYSQIVNDFQKGDIAEGYSVSREKKESFPLTVTSAQKNPTAFYLCASSMRGGETQYFGPGTRLLVL.